The 2 T cell receptor beta chains presented below share a single source sample, sequenced in a study of shared clonotypes between healthy human individuals. Data came from immunoSEQ multiplex PCR; TCRdb stores just in-frame clones and leaves some out. The data show 1,500,000 or so clones, around 98.5% seen once. Sequenced sample: naive CD4+ T cells sorted from blood. Subset noted: CD45RA+ positively selected. These TCRs come from a man under 40 in good health.

The chain links TRBV5-1 to TRBJ2-2; D remains unclear. V was clipped by 5 bases and J by 4 bases, with 15 bases between them. Germline assignment: CDR1 SGHRS and CDR2 YFSETQ. The CDR3 extends over 15 amino acids. CDR3 in amino acids: CASSRLGTSTGELFF. In DNA form, the CDR3 reads TGCGCCAGCAGTCGTCTAGGTACGAGCACCGGGGAGCTGTTTTTT. Looking up the rest from reference TRBV5-1 and TRBJ2-2 gives the full variable domain: KAGVTQTPRYLIKTRGQQVTLSCSPISGHRSVSWYQQTPGQGLQFLFEYFSETQRNKGNFPGRFSGRQFSNSRSEMNVSTLELGDSALYLCASSRLGTSTGELFFGEGSRLTVL.

The chain employs TRBV7-9 and TRBJ2-5; D is possibly TRBD1 (7 bases). The germline V and J ends were trimmed by 1 base and 5 bases, with 20 bases remaining between them. This CDR3 contains 17 residues. In germline, CDR1 is SEHNR, CDR2 FQNEAQ (reference sequence). CDR3 sequence reads: CASSLEGAAPSGETQYF. The CDR3 coding sequence is TGTGCCAGCAGCTTAGAGGGGGCCGCTCCGAGCGGGGAGACCCAGTACTTC.